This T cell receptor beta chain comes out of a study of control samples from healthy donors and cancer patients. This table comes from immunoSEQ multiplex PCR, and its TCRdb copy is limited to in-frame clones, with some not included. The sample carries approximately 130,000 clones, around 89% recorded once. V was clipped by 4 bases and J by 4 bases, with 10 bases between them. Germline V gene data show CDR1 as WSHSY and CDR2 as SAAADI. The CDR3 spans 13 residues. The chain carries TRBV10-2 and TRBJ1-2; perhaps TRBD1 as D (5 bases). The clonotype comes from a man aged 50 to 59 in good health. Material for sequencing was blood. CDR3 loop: CASSVQDSYGYTF. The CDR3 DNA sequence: TGCGCCAGCAGTGTACAGGATAGCTATGGCTACACCTTC.